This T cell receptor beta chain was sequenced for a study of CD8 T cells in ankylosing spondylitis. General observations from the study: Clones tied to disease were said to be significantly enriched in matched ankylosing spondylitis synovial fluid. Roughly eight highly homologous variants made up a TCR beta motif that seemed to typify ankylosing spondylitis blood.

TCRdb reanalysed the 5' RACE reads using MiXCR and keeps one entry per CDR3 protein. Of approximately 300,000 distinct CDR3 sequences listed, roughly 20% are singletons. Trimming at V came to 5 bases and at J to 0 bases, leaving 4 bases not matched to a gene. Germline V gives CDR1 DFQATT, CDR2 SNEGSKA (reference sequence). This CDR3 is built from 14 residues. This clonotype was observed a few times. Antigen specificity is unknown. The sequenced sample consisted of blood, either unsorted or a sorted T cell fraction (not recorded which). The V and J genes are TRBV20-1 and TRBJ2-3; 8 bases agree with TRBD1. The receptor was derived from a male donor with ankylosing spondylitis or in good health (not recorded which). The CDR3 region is CSAPRGRSTDTQYF. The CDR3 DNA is TGCAGTGCTCCCAGGGGGCGCAGCACAGATACGCAGTATTTT.